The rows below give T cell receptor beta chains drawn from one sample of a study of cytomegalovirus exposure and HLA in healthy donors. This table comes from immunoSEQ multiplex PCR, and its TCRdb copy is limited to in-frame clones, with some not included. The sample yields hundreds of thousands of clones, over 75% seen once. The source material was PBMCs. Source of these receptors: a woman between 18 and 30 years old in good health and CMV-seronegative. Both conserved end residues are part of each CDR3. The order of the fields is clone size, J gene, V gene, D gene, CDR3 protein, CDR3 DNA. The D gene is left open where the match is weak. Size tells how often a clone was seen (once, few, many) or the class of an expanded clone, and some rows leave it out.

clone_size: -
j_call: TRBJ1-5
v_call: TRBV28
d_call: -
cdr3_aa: CASSFGRQPRPQHF
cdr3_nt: TGTGCCAGCAGTTTCGGACGACAGCCTCGGCCCCAGCATTTT

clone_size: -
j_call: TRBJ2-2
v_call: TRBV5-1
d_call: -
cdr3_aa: CASSFSLTNTGELFF
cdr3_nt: TGCGCCAGCAGCTTTTCTCTAACGAACACCGGGGAGCTGTTTTTT

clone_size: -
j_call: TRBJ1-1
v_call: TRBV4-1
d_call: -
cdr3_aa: CASSRAPGRGFTEAFF
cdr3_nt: TGCGCCAGCAGCCGAGCTCCCGGCCGGGGGTTCACTGAAGCTTTCTTT

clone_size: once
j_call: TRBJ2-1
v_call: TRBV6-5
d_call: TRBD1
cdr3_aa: CASSYGTAYEQFF
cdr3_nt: TGTGCCAGCAGTTACGGGACAGCGTATGAGCAGTTCTTC

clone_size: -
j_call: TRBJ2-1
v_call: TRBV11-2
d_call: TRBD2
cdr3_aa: CASSPGLEGTFSYNEQFF
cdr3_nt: TGTGCCAGCAGCCCGGGACTAGAGGGAACCTTCTCCTACAATGAGCAGTTCTTC

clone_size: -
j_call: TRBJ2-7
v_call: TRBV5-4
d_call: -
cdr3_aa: CASSLPGNTYEQYF
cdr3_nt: TGTGCCAGCAGCTTGCCAGGGAATACATACGAGCAGTACTTC

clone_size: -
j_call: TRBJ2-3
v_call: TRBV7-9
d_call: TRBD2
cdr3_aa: CASSSASGVFRTDTQYF
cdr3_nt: TGTGCCAGCAGCTCCGCTAGCGGGGTTTTCCGCACAGATACGCAGTATTTT

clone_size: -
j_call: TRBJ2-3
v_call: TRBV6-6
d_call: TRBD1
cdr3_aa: CASSYLGQSGDTQYF
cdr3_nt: TGTGCCAGCAGTTATCTGGGACAGTCCGGAGATACGCAGTATTTT

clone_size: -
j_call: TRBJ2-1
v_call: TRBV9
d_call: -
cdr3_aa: CASSVGGRRTYNEQFF
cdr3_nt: TGTGCCAGCAGCGTAGGAGGGAGGCGCACCTACAATGAGCAGTTCTTC

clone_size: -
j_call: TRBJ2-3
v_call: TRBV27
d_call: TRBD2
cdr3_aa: CASSLLKTTGLAGYTDTQYF
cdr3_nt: TGTGCCAGCAGTTTATTAAAGACAACAGGACTAGCGGGATACACAGATACGCAGTATTTT

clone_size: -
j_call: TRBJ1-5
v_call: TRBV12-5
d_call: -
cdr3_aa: CASGSGQINQPQHF
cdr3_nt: TGTGCTAGTGGTTCCGGACAGATCAATCAGCCCCAGCATTTT

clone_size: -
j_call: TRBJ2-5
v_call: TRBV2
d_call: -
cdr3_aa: CASQLSETQYF
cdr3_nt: TGTGCCAGTCAACTTTCTGAGACCCAGTACTTC

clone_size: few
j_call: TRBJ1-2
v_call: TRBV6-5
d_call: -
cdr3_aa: CASSYAGGGGGYTF
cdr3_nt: TGTGCCAGCAGTTACGCTGGCGGGGGAGGTGGCTACACCTTC

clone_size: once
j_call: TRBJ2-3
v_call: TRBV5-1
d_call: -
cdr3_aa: CASSLGAGDTQYF
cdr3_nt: TGCGCCAGCAGCTTGGGCGCGGGAGATACGCAGTATTTT

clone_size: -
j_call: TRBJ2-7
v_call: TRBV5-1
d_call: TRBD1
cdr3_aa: CASSLGTVIDEQYF
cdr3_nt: TGCGCCAGCAGCCTTGGGACAGTCATCGACGAGCAGTACTTC

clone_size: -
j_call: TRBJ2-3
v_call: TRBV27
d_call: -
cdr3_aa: CASSFSLRGTDTQYF
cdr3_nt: TGTGCCAGCAGTTTTTCTCTTCGGGGCACAGATACGCAGTATTTT